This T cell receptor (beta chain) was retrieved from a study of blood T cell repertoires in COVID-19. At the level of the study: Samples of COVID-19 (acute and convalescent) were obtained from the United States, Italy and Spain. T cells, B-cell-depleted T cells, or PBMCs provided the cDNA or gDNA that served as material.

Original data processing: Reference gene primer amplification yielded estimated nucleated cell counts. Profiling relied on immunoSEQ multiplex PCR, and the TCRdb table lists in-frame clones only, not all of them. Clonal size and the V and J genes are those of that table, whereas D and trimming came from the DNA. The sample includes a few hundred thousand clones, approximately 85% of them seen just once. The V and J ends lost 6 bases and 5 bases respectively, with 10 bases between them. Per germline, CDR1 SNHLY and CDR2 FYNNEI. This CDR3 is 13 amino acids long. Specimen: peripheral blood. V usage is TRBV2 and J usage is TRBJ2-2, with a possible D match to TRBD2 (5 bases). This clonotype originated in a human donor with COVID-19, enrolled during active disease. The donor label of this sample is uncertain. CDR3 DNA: TGTGCCAGCAGCCCGGACTTAACCGGGGAGCTGTTTTTT. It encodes CASSPDLTGELFF. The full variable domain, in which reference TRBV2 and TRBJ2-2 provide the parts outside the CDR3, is EPEVTQTPSHQVTQMGQEVILRCVPISNHLYFYWYRQILGQKVEFLVSFYNNEISEKSEIFDDQFSVERPDGSNFTLKIRSTKLEDSAMYFCASSPDLTGELFFGEGSRLTVL.